These 10 T cell receptor beta chains were all obtained from the same sample, sequenced in a study of T cells in Graves' hyperthyroidism and ophthalmopathy. RNA transcripts were the template for amplifying TCR beta CDR3 regions. HTBI primers drove first-round RT-PCR of the TCR CDR3. TCRdb reprocessed the multiplex PCR reads with MiXCR, giving one entry per CDR3 protein. Of 110,000 to 150,000 distinct CDR3 sequences in the sample, around 20% were seen once. The specimen was blood. The receptors stem from a woman aged 45-65 years with Graves' hyperthyroidism that later progressed to Graves' ophthalmopathy.

This clonotype occurred once. The J gene is TRBJ1-1, the V gene TRBV2, with 7 bases fitting TRBD1. The germline gives CDR1 SNHLY, CDR2 FYNNEI. V lost 6 bases and J lost 0; bases outside the gene matches: 4. The CDR3 consists of 14 residues. The CDR3: CASRNRGMNTEAFF. The CDR3 DNA sequence: TGTGCCAGCAGGAACAGGGGAATGAACACTGAAGCTTTCTTT.

Concerning this clonotype: No DNA is shown, since the ends of the CDR3 on it are uncertain; the CDR3 is the one TCRdb lists. This chain joins TRBV9 and TRBJ2-2; the table assigns TRBD1, which was not confirmed against the DNA. Germline CDR1 reads SGDLS; CDR2 reads YYNGEE. The CDR3 spans 14 residues, counting both ends. CDR3 sequence reads: CASSVGTGIGELVF.

This clonotype was counted many times. The rearrangement uses TRBV11-2 and TRBJ2-7; the D gene is possibly TRBD1 (6 bases). There are 13 residues in the CDR3. Trimming pared 0 bases from V and 5 bases from J, leaving 8 bases between. Germline CDR1 reads SGHAT; CDR2 reads FQNNGV. CDR3 region: CASSLDRGDEQYF. In DNA, the CDR3 is TGTGCCAGCAGCTTAGACAGGGGAGACGAGCAGTACTTC.

This chain uses TRBV29-1 with TRBJ2-2; 10 nucleotides agree with TRBD1. The CDR3 runs 13 residues. Germline V CDR1 and CDR2: SQVTM, ANQGSEA. V was pared by 4 bases and J by 7 bases, with 3 bases of the junction left unmatched. The CDR3 DNA sequence: TGCAGCGTTGGACAGGGGGCTATCGGGGAGCTGTTTTTT. Translation: CSVGQGAIGELFF.

This clonotype was seen repeatedly, ten times or more. V gene TRBV7-2 combines with J gene TRBJ1-4, with 10 bases matching TRBD1. V shed 1 base and J 8 bases; nucleotides not matched to a gene: 4. Germline assignment: CDR1 SGHTA and CDR2 FQGNSA. CDR3 length equals 15 residues. CDR3 sequence reads: CASSLVGQGFEKLFF. The CDR3 DNA follows: TGTGCCAGCAGCTTAGTGGGACAGGGGTTCGAAAAACTGTTTTTT.

There are a few counts of this clonotype. The chain recombines TRBV12-3 or TRBV12-4 with TRBJ1-5, with D maybe TRBD1 (6 bases). The CDR3 covers 14 residues. Trimming removed 2 bases from V and 7 bases from J, with 12 bases in between. In nucleotides, the CDR3 is TGTGCCAGCAGTTTAACAGGGCGGCACCAGCCCCAGCATTTT. Amino acid sequence: CASSLTGRHQPQHF.

J is TRBJ2-1 and V is TRBV5-4; no definite D call. Trimming removed 3 bases from V and 6 bases from J, with 16 bases in between. Germline CDR1 is SGHNT and CDR2 is YYREEE (reference sequence). The CDR3 has 15 residues. For the CDR3, the DNA is TGTGCCAGCAGCTCGGAGAATCGGGTTTCCAATGAGCAGTTCTTC. As protein: CASSSENRVSNEQFF.

The chain uses TRBV20-1 and TRBJ2-7; 7 positions match TRBD1. The V gene's germline CDR1 is DFQATT and CDR2 SNEGSKA (reference sequence). There are 13 residues in the CDR3. The trim removed 3 bases at V and 3 bases at J, leaving 5 bases unmatched. CDR3 amino acids: CSARPRDSYEQYF. The CDR3 region has the DNA TGCAGTGCTAGGCCCCGGGACAGCTACGAGCAGTACTTC.

This clonotype came up a few times. The rearrangement uses TRBV29-1 and TRBJ2-5; D remains unclear. CDR3 length: 13 amino acids. Germline-derived CDR1 and CDR2 are SQVTM and ANQGSEA. Trimming left V 2 bases short and J 1 base short, with 8 bases between. For the CDR3, the DNA is TGCAGCGTTGAAATGGTAACCCAAGAGACCCAGTACTTC. This sequence encodes CSVEMVTQETQYF.

The rearrangement joins TRBV29-1 to TRBJ1-2; perhaps TRBD1 as D (5 bases). Germline CDR1 is SQVTM and CDR2 is ANQGSEA. The length of the CDR3 is 14 residues. Deletions cut 4 bases from V and 2 bases from J, with 14 bases between. The CDR3 sequence: CSVVVGPDNYGYTF. CDR3 bases: TGCAGCGTTGTTGTGGGACCGGACAACTATGGCTACACCTTC.